What follows are 14 T cell receptor beta chains derived from one specimen sequenced in a study of early T cells in non-severe SARS-CoV-2 infection. TCRdb reprocessed the 5' RACE reads via MiXCR and lists one record per CDR3 protein. This table holds approximately 66,000 distinct CDR3 sequences, around 11% found once. Sequenced material: whole blood, taken at baseline. Every receptor here comes from an adult who was a healthcare worker with PCR-confirmed SARS-CoV-2 infection or an uninfected control (not recorded which). The donor label of this sample is uncertain.

The chain recombines TRBV18 with TRBJ1-2; D uncertain. The CDR3 length is 15 residues. Per the germline V gene, CDR1 is KGHSH and CDR2 is LQKENI. V dropped 2 bases and J dropped 1 base, with 11 bases sitting between them. DNA of the CDR3: TGTGCCAGCTCACCAGTACCAGGCAGTAACTATGGCTACACCTTC. Encoded protein: CASSPVPGSNYGYTF.

This clonotype was seen only a few times. The chain is built from TRBV21-1 and TRBJ1-1; the D call of TRBD1 is as the table states it, not checked on the DNA. TRBV21-1 is reported as a pseudogene. This CDR3 has 15 residues. CDR3 nucleotides: TGTGCCAGCAGCGCAAGACAGGGGATGAACACTGAAGCTTTCTTT. It codes for CASSARQGMNTEAFF.

The sample holds a few counts of this clonotype. V and J are TRBV10-3 and TRBJ2-3; 10 bases fit TRBD1. The CDR3 totals 14 residues. Germline V CDR1 and CDR2: ENHRY, SYGVKD. V shed 8 bases and J 1 base; nucleotides not matched to a gene: 3. CDR3 coding DNA: TGTGCCATCTCCGGGACAGGGGGCACAGATACGCAGTATTTT. Translation gives CAISGTGGTDTQYF.

This clonotype has only a few counts. V gene TRBV12-3 or TRBV12-4 combines with J gene TRBJ2-1; no definite D call. Trimming removed 5 bases at V and 4 bases at J, with 9 bases between. The CDR3 runs 13 residues. CDR3 sequence: CASSPGTYNEQFF. DNA for the CDR3: TGTGCCAGCAGTCCCGGCACGTACAATGAGCAGTTCTTC.

This clonotype was counted many times. The gene calls are TRBV29-1 and TRBJ1-2; 8 bases line up with TRBD1. Germline values: CDR1 SQVTM, CDR2 ANQGSEA. With 6 bases clipped from V and 8 bases from J, the junction kept 14 bases outside the gene matches. The CDR3 sequence is 14 residues long. The CDR3 protein is CSVDTGQVRGGYTF. In nucleotides, the CDR3 is TGCAGCGTCGACACGGGACAGGTCCGCGGCGGCTACACCTTC.

This clonotype was counted at least ten times. This chain connects TRBV12-3 or TRBV12-4 to TRBJ2-1, with 7 bases aligning to TRBD2. CDR3 size: 15 residues. V dropped 5 bases and J dropped 0; count of bases not matched to a gene: 4. The CDR3 DNA sequence: TGTGCCAGCAGTCCCCGACTAGCCTCCTACAATGAGCAGTTCTTC. It translates to CASSPRLASYNEQFF.

This clonotype was observed many times. The gene calls are TRBV6-5 and TRBJ1-5, with a weak D call TRBD1 (5 bases). Trimming took off 0 bases at V and 2 bases at J, with 5 bases between the two ends. CDR1 is MNHEY and CDR2 is SVGAGI in the germline V gene. This CDR3 has 14 residues. CDR3 region: CASSYSGGNQPQHF. In DNA, the CDR3 is TGTGCCAGCAGTTACTCAGGGGGCAATCAGCCCCAGCATTTT.

The genes are TRBV24-1 and TRBJ1-2, with D possibly matching TRBD1 (6 bases). CDR1 is KGHDR, CDR2 SFDVKD, per germline. The CDR3 covers 13 residues. V was shortened by 3 bases and J by 8 bases, with 12 bases between the two germline ends. The CDR3 DNA reads as TGTGCCACCAGTGATCAGGGGCTTGGAGGCTACACCTTC. Translation gives CATSDQGLGGYTF.

Judged by abundance, this clonotype is medium-sized. The V gene is TRBV20-1, the J gene TRBJ1-1, with D perhaps TRBD1 (6 bases). The CDR3 sequence is 14 residues long. Germline V gene sequence: CDR1 DFQATT, CDR2 SNEGSKA (reference sequence). V was pared by 4 bases and J by 2 bases, with 14 bases between. This CDR3 reads CSATHPTGNTEAFF. Written as DNA, the CDR3 is TGCAGTGCTACTCACCCGACAGGAAACACTGAAGCTTTCTTT.

This clonotype was seen repeatedly, ten times or more. The V call is TRBV5-6, the J call TRBJ2-3, with D possibly being TRBD2 (5 bases). Germline loops: CDR1 SGHDT, CDR2 YYEEEE. The length of the CDR3 is 16 residues. Trimming shortened V by 4 bases and J by 2 bases, and 17 bases separated the two germline ends. This CDR3 is CASSLPSGVITDTQYF. In DNA, the CDR3 is TGTGCCAGCAGCCTTCCATCCGGGGTCATCACAGATACGCAGTATTTT.

V gene TRBV18 combines with J gene TRBJ1-1; D possibly corresponds to TRBD1 (6 bases). The CDR3 covers 15 residues. CDR1 KGHSH and CDR2 LQKENI come from the germline V gene. With 3 bases removed from V and 1 base from J, the gap between germline ends came to 12 bases. CDR3 nucleotides: TGTGCCAGCTCACCCCCCGGGACACGGAACACTGAAGCTTTCTTT. Protein product: CASSPPGTRNTEAFF.

The chain joins TRBV6-1 to TRBJ1-1, with TRBD1 matching 11 bases. This CDR3 comprises 14 residues. Germline V gene data show CDR1 as MNHNS and CDR2 as SASEGT. V shed 4 bases, J shed 4 bases, and the junction held 2 bases outside the gene matches. The CDR3 DNA sequence: TGTGCCAGCAGTGTGGACAGGGGGCTCACTGAAGCTTTCTTT. Its protein is CASSVDRGLTEAFF.

This clonotype was found a few times. The rearrangement uses TRBV7-9 and TRBJ2-3; D possibly matches TRBD1 or TRBD2 (5 bases each). The CDR3 sequence is 15 residues long. Germline CDR1 reads SEHNR; CDR2 reads FQNEAQ (reference sequence). The V gene lost 5 bases and the J gene lost 5 bases, with 17 bases spanning the gap. The CDR3 sequence is CASSPRDGKGDTQYF. In DNA form, the CDR3 reads TGTGCCAGCAGCCCCAGGGACGGGAAGGGAGATACGCAGTATTTT.

This clonotype was detected a few times. The V gene is TRBV27, the J gene TRBJ1-1, with TRBD1 as a possible D gene (6 bases). This CDR3 is built from 14 residues. CDR1 MNHEY and CDR2 SMNVEV come from the germline V gene (reference sequence). The V gene lost 4 bases and the J gene lost 1 base, with 10 bases spanning the gap. The DNA of the CDR3 is TGTGCCAGCAGTTCAGGGGCCAGGAACACTGAAGCTTTCTTT. It encodes CASSSGARNTEAFF.